The 22 T cell receptor beta chains in this list originate from one sample, sequenced in a study of CD8+ T cells in alopecia areata (dated by TCRdb to between 2018 and 2020). The sample's treatment or condition label, decoded: oral pan-JAK inhibitor, 5-10 mg twice daily. Library construction relied on the immunoSEQ multiplex PCR assay. RNA was extracted from all samples and reverse transcribed into cDNA as template for TCR sequencing. TCRdb mirrors the immuneACCESS table, restricted to in-frame sequences. Some clones are absent from its copies; in checked studies, under half trace to an unresolved V gene, and the reason for the others is unknown. This sample gives around 300,000 clones in total; around three fifths of them show up just once. 0.75% to 0.95% of the sample is in the top ten clones. This material consisted of CD4+ T cells sorted from blood, taken around week 54, from a patient treated with tofacitinib. These receptors were collected from a human donor with alopecia areata.

This sequence joins TRBV7-9 and TRBJ2-5, with 9 bases lining up with TRBD1. J was trimmed by 4 bases and V by 5 bases; bases with no gene match: 5. Germline V gene sequence: CDR1 SEHNR, CDR2 FQNEAQ (reference sequence). The CDR3 extends over 14 amino acids. The CDR3 sequence: CASSTRDRAETQYF. The DNA for the CDR3 is TGTGCCAGCAGCACCCGGGACAGGGCAGAGACCCAGTACTTC.

This sequence joins TRBV4-3 and TRBJ1-6; the D gene is possibly TRBD1 (5 bases). Germline V gene lookup returns CDR1 LGHNA and CDR2 YSLEER. The CDR3 has 14 residues. V was cut by 2 bases and J by 8 bases, with 10 bases left in between. Here the CDR3 reads CASSQLGGDSPLHF. CDR3 bases: TGCGCCAGCAGCCAATTGGGGGGTGATTCACCCCTCCACTTT.

The chain links TRBV19 to TRBJ2-5; D is undetermined. This CDR3 comprises 13 residues. Germline V gives CDR1 LNHDA, CDR2 SQIVND (reference sequence). With 4 bases removed from V and 2 bases from J, the gap between germline ends came to 8 bases. CDR3 protein: CASSRGNQETQYF. CDR3 sequence (DNA): TGTGCCAGTAGTAGGGGAAATCAAGAGACCCAGTACTTC.

J is TRBJ1-2 and V is TRBV9, with 7 bases that match TRBD1. There are 14 residues in the CDR3. The ends lost 4 bases at V and 5 bases at J; junction bases unmatched: 8. Germline CDR1 and CDR2: SGDLS and YYNGEE. Here the CDR3 reads CASSPLTGTYGYTF. CDR3 sequence (DNA): TGTGCCAGCAGCCCATTGACAGGGACGTATGGCTACACCTTC.

This clone was seen only once. This chain joins TRBV6-5 and TRBJ2-7; 10 bases fit TRBD2. This CDR3 comprises 16 residues. With V trimmed by 0 bases and J by 1 base, 3 bases remained unmatched. Germline V CDR1 and CDR2: MNHEY, SVGAGI. The CDR3 DNA reads as TGTGCCAGCAGTTACTCACTAGCGGGGCTATCCTACGAGCAGTACTTC. Its translation is CASSYSLAGLSYEQYF.

The chain is built from TRBV5-1 and TRBJ2-7; D is unresolved. The V and J ends lost 0 bases and 3 bases respectively, with 10 bases between them. CDR3 size: 14 residues. Germline CDR1 reads SGHRS; CDR2 reads YFSETQ. The CDR3 region is CASSLAPGNYEQYF. DNA for the CDR3: TGCGCCAGCAGCTTGGCCCCCGGAAACTACGAGCAGTACTTC.

This chain uses TRBV9 with TRBJ2-4; 8 bases map to TRBD2. CDR3 size: 18 residues. Germline V lookup: CDR1 SGDLS, CDR2 YYNGEE. V was clipped by 4 bases and J by 1 base; unmatched bases: 13. CDR3 nucleotide sequence: TGTGCCAGCAGCCTGAACCCCCTAAGCGGGGGTGCCAAAAACATTCAGTACTTC. Residues: CASSLNPLSGGAKNIQYF. The complete variable domain, with remaining parts taken from reference TRBV9 and TRBJ2-4, reads DSGVTQTPKHLITATGQRVTLRCSPRSGDLSVYWYQQSLDQGLQFLIQYYNGEERAKGNILERFSAQQFPDLHSELNLSSLELGDSALYFCASSLNPLSGGAKNIQYFGAGTRLSVL.

This clone was observed a few times. The chain has TRBV29-1 and TRBJ2-7; a weak D match, TRBD1 (6 bases). Germline V gene sequence: CDR1 SQVTM, CDR2 ANQGSEA. V gave up 6 bases and J gave up 2 bases, with 11 bases separating them. The CDR3 contains 12 residues. CDR3 sequence: CSVRDITYEQYF. DNA for the CDR3: TGCAGCGTCCGGGACATAACCTACGAGCAGTACTTC.

The chain employs TRBV9 and TRBJ2-3; TRBD1 might be the D (5 bases). CDR1 and CDR2 (germline): SGDLS, YYNGEE. The CDR3 is made up of 15 amino acids. V lost 4 bases to trimming and J lost 2 bases, with 14 bases between them. This CDR3 is CASSPRRGTTDTQYF. DNA of the CDR3: TGTGCCAGCAGCCCGAGAAGGGGTACCACAGATACGCAGTATTTT.

A few counts support this clone. This chain joins TRBV7-9 and TRBJ1-1; D uncertain. From germline, CDR1 is SEHNR and CDR2 FQNEAQ (reference sequence). The CDR3 covers 13 residues. Trimming shortened V by 6 bases and J by 0 bases, and 8 bases separated the two germline ends. CDR3 residues: CASSFGMNTEAFF. For the CDR3, the DNA is TGTGCCAGCAGTTTCGGAATGAACACTGAAGCTTTCTTT.

V is TRBV18 and J is TRBJ1-6, with D hard to call. V was shortened by 0 bases and J by 9 bases, with 6 bases between the two germline ends. Germline V lookup: CDR1 KGHSH, CDR2 LQKENI. The CDR3 sequence is 13 residues long. CDR3 coding DNA: TGTGCCAGCTCACCACCTGAGAGTTCACCCCTCCACTTT. Its translation is CASSPPESSPLHF.

Only a few counts were recorded for this clone. The J gene is TRBJ2-3, the V gene TRBV5-6; 10 bases are a match to TRBD1. The length of the CDR3 is 15 residues. Trimming took 2 bases from V and 8 from J; bases not matched to a gene: 8. Germline V CDR1 and CDR2: SGHDT, YYEEEE. Written as DNA, the CDR3 is TGTGCCAGCAGCTTCGGGACAGGGGCGAGTGGTACGCAGTATTTT. Residues: CASSFGTGASGTQYF.

The chain links TRBV29-1 to TRBJ2-3; 8 bases agree with TRBD2. V gave up 2 bases and J gave up 2 bases; unmatched junction bases: 9. The germline V gene encodes CDR1 SQVTM and CDR2 ANQGSEA. The CDR3 is 16 residues long. The CDR3 DNA follows: TGCAGCGTTGAAAAGGGGACTAGTGGTAACACAGATACGCAGTATTTT. It yields the protein CSVEKGTSGNTDTQYF.

V and J are TRBV11-1 and TRBJ2-5, with a tentative D call TRBD1 (5 bases). Trimming took off 3 bases at V and 1 base at J, with 15 bases between the two ends. Germline assignment: CDR1 SGHAT and CDR2 FQDESV (reference sequence). The CDR3 sequence is 16 residues long. The CDR3 DNA is TGTGCCAGCAGCTTCGGACACCCAACAGTCCAAGAGACCCAGTACTTC. The encoded protein is CASSFGHPTVQETQYF.

This clone was picked up a small number of times. CDR3 loop: CSVWTPNTYNEQFF. CDR3 nucleotides: TGCAGCGTATGGACTCCAAACACCTACAATGAGCAGTTCTTC. J is TRBJ2-1 and V is TRBV29-1, with D possibly matching TRBD2 (5 bases). V was cut by 6 bases and J by 2 bases, with 14 bases left in between. The CDR3 is made up of 14 amino acids. Germline-derived CDR1 and CDR2 are SQVTM and ANQGSEA.

The J gene is TRBJ1-5, the V gene TRBV7-8; D perhaps matches TRBD1 (5 bases). CDR1 is SGHVS and CDR2 is FQNEAQ in the germline V gene. This CDR3 has 15 amino acids. V was shortened by 3 bases and J by 4 bases, with 13 bases between the two germline ends. As DNA, the CDR3 is TGTGCCAGCAGCTTTCAGGGCCTGCGGAATCAGCCCCAGCATTTT. Its protein is CASSFQGLRNQPQHF.

The V and J genes are TRBV6-1 and TRBJ2-6; D remains ambiguous. This CDR3 has 14 residues. Germline loops: CDR1 MNHNS, CDR2 SASEGT. V was pared by 8 bases and J by 7 bases, with 15 bases between. CDR3 DNA: TGTGCCAGCCTATTAGGACCGCTCGCCAACGTCCTGACTTTC. Amino acids: CASLLGPLANVLTF.

The V call is TRBV5-6, the J call TRBJ2-1; perhaps TRBD2 as D (5 bases). The ends were cut back, 1 base at V and 0 bases at J, with 11 bases in the middle. Germline V CDR1 and CDR2: SGHDT, YYEEEE. This CDR3 is 16 amino acids long. DNA of the CDR3: TGTGCCAGCAGCTTGAAGAGACTAAGCTCCTACAATGAGCAGTTCTTC. It translates to CASSLKRLSSYNEQFF. Looking up the rest from reference TRBV5-6 and TRBJ2-1 gives the full variable domain: DAGVTQSPTHLIKTRGQQVTLRCSPKSGHDTVSWYQQALGQGPQFIFQYYEEEERQRGNFPDRFSGHQFPNYSSELNVNALLLGDSALYLCASSLKRLSSYNEQFFGPGTRLTVL.

The chain employs TRBV18 and TRBJ2-3, with D uncertain. CDR1 is KGHSH, CDR2 LQKENI, per germline. This CDR3 region has 13 residues. The V end was cut by 4 bases, the J end by 5 bases, with 10 bases between. CDR3 sequence reads: CASSRPAEDTQYF. In DNA, the CDR3 is TGTGCCAGCTCACGACCGGCGGAAGATACGCAGTATTTT.

This chain uses TRBV30 with TRBJ2-3; D is unresolved. The CDR3 extends over 12 amino acids. Germline CDR1 and CDR2: GTSNPN and SVGIG (reference sequence). V was trimmed by 3 bases and J by 2 bases, leaving 6 bases between them. CDR3 protein: CAWRQYTDTQYF. CDR3 nucleotides: TGTGCCTGGAGACAGTACACAGATACGCAGTATTTT.

The V call is TRBV6-5, the J call TRBJ2-1; a weak D match, TRBD2 (5 bases). The CDR3 covers 14 residues. Germline CDR1 and CDR2: MNHEY and SVGAGI. V was pared by 6 bases and J by 6 bases, with 15 bases between. CDR3 DNA: TGTGCCAGCAGCCCCCGACGAGGGTTCAATGAGCAGTTCTTC. Protein sequence: CASSPRRGFNEQFF.

This clone was recorded a few times. The chain is built from TRBV6-1 and TRBJ1-5; D is perhaps TRBD1 (5 bases). The CDR3 is 14 residues long. CDR1 MNHNS and CDR2 SASEGT come from the germline V gene. Trimming pared 6 bases from V and 2 bases from J, leaving 11 bases between. The CDR3 bases are TGTGCCAGCAGAACCGGGACGGGCAATCAGCCCCAGCATTTT. Its translation is CASRTGTGNQPQHF.